One T cell receptor (beta chain) is described in this entry. The antigen it binds to is not known. No much larger clonotype is one base removed from it; base qualities were not supplied. These data come from a study of naive and memory T cell subsets (dated by TCRdb to about 2017). Notes on the research overall: Sorted naive and memory T cell subsets from peripheral blood were analyzed in the study using a UMI-based, open-source pipeline for TCR alpha and beta sequencing. Complete agreement was observed between the functional CMV T cell responses and the IgG serology results. RNA was DNase-treated and reverse transcribed with TCR constant-region primers, mostly using SuperScript III. What the authors observed across the whole study: A clonotype was defined as a single alpha or beta chain sequence rather than as a paired alpha/beta receptor. RNA-based TCR counts may be influenced by expression changes linked to T cell activation and differentiation. A power law was followed by TCR abundance, with an exponent that differed between naive and memory subsets but was consistent across the three individuals. After error correction, only a single occurrence was seen for over 85% of naive TCR sequences, so much steeper abundance distributions were produced than in memory subsets. A few larger clonotypes were found in naive repertoires, especially CD8, and these larger clonotypes were possibly memory cells re-expressing CD45RA. Gini index rose and Shannon and inverse Simpson diversity fell from naive through CM, EM and EMRA in both CD4 and CD8 cells. The repertoire findings for the naive and memory subsets could not be validated against a ground truth, as none was available.

Receptor amplification or capture employed UMI-ligation and nested PCR. To cover both TRBC1 and TRBC2, the beta constant-region primer consisted of an equimolar mix of two oligonucleotides. Four rounds of PCR were used to amplify ligated cDNA, with nested alpha and beta constant-region primers being used together with the SP2 primer. A single-stranded oligonucleotide carrying the SP2 primer and a 12-nucleotide UMI was ligated to the 3' end of the cDNA by T4 RNA ligase 1. Incubation of the ligation reaction lasted 20-24 hours at 16 degrees C. PCR2 was typically run as a SYBR Green qPCR and stopped at a predetermined threshold to prevent over-amplification. Agencourt AMPure XP magnetic beads were used for all purifications after the first. Libraries were quantified by Qubit and checked on a TapeStation, where a main peak was expected near 650 bp. Sequencing of the pooled libraries was done on an Illumina MiSeq using v2 2x251 paired-end kits, which typically yielded roughly 1-2.1 million reads per sample. Each sample was pooled at 3.5 to 5 nM, and about 4.5-8% PhiX was included to help cluster recognition. The published analysis was carried out like this. Using tag matching that tolerated one base-pair mismatch, Decombinator assigned V and J genes to FASTQ reads that had been processed by Demultiplexor. UMIs were used by Collapsinator to correct both sequencing errors and frequency errors arising from PCR heterogeneity. TCRs were translated and CDR3s were extracted from the conserved cysteine to the FGXG phenylalanine by CDR3Translator, with non-productive sequences being flagged. Repertoires were subsampled to equal numbers of UMI-defined TCRs before Gini, Shannon entropy and inverse Simpson indices were calculated. Power-law fits to clonotype abundance distributions were performed by maximum likelihood within the linear range. For one naive CD8 sample, the pipeline and MIGEC produced similar UMI counts, unique TCR numbers and clonal distributions. In one analysis, naive TCRs also found in any memory subset of the same donor were removed from the naive repertoire. The repertoires were searched for 7,000 to 8,000 CMV-associated CDR3 sequences that had been compiled from VDJdb and a published dataset. The public reads were run again by TCRdb, first through fastp at Q25 and then through MiXCR, and only productive beta chains were kept. Here each entry gathers all rows of one CDR3 protein and keeps the most common genes and DNA. For this entry, the V and J calls and clone size follow TCRdb and not the study's own pipeline. This sample has 140,000 to 150,000 distinct CDR3 sequences in its table, and 22% of those were observed once. The ten largest clones capture over 0.09% of the sample.

TCR alpha and beta chain libraries were amplified separately from the second PCR step onward. To determine each donor's CMV status, fresh PBMCs were stimulated overnight with CMV viral lysate, and IFNgamma production from CD4+ T cells was then assessed. CD4 T cells were positively selected using Miltenyi beads, after which CD8 T cells were positively selected from the CD4-negative fraction. After staining for CD3, CD4, CD8, CD45RA, CD27 and a live/dead dye, cells were sorted on a BD Aria II into four subsets based on CD45RA and CD27. Blood came from three healthy volunteers, each fractionated into CD4 and CD8 T cells and then into four differentiation subsets. Around 120 ml of peripheral blood was collected from each donor, and PBMC were isolated by Ficoll-Paque PLUS density-gradient centrifugation. The sorted cells were lysed in RLT buffer, after which RNA was extracted using a Qiagen RNeasy kit and kept at -80 degrees C.

The clonotype was recovered from a human donor in good health. Sequences were obtained from naive CD4+ T cells from blood. In the paper's terms, the cell subset or site label means: naive T cells, CD45RA high CD27+.

The DNA reads TGCAGCGTCCCGGACAGGGGAATACGGGAGACCCAGTACTTC. Translation gives CSVPDRGIRETQYF. The sequence links TRBV29-1 to TRBJ2-5, with TRBD1 identical over 9 junction bases. Ends trimmed: V by 6 bases, J by 5 bases; bases unmatched to a gene: 10. The germline V gene gives CDR1 as SQVTM and CDR2 as ANQGSEA. Inclusive of the bounding cysteine and phenylalanine, the CDR3 is 14 residues long. Of the read, only the CDR3 DNA is kept; its 42 bases are in frame from base 1.